The rows below give T cell receptor beta chains drawn from one sample of a study of cytomegalovirus exposure and HLA in healthy donors. Some clones are missing from TCRdb's copy, which holds only in-frame ones; the method was immunoSEQ multiplex PCR. Counted here are 110,000 to 150,000 clones, about 75% occurring once; the ten biggest clones make up under 4.5%. The specimen sequenced was PBMCs. The receptors here all came from a man between 18 and 35 years old in good health and CMV-seronegative. CDR3s include the opening cysteine and the closing phenylalanine or tryptophan. The D gene is left open where the match is weak. Not every row has a clone size; where given, it reads once, few, many or a size class.

NA NA TRBJ2-7 TRBV5-1 CASSLDRSYEQYF TGCGCCAGCAGCCTCGACAGGTCCTACGAGCAGTACTTC
NA NA TRBJ1-2 TRBV7-8 CASSLEFGESNYGYTF TGTGCCAGCAGCTTAGAATTTGGGGAGTCTAACTATGGCTACACCTTC
NA NA TRBJ1-2 TRBV28 CASSPLDSLGPYGYTF TGTGCCAGCAGTCCATTGGACAGCCTGGGACCATATGGCTACACCTTC
TRBD2 NA TRBJ2-3 TRBV6-6 CASSYGTSGMTDTQYF TGTGCCAGCAGTTACGGGACTAGCGGGATGACAGATACGCAGTATTTT
NA NA TRBJ2-2 TRBV30 CAWITQVNTGELFF TGTGCCTGGATTACACAAGTGAACACCGGGGAGCTGTTTTTT
TRBD1 NA TRBJ1-5 TRBV6-5 CASRSGTGINQPQHF TGTGCCAGCAGATCCGGGACAGGCATCAATCAGCCCCAGCATTTT
NA NA TRBJ2-7 TRBV28 CASSLGLVGRGYYEQYF TGTGCCAGCAGTTTGGGTCTTGTCGGGAGAGGGTACTACGAGCAGTACTTC
TRBD2 NA TRBJ2-5 TRBV2 CASNPVLAGQETQYF TGTGCCAGCAACCCGGTACTAGCGGGACAAGAGACCCAGTACTTC
TRBD1 NA TRBJ1-1 TRBV19 CASSRQGSGMNTEAFF TGTGCCAGTAGTAGACAGGGGTCGGGGATGAACACTGAAGCTTTCTTT
NA NA TRBJ2-7 TRBV4-2 CASSQNRVQFYEQYF TGTGCCAGCAGCCAGAACAGGGTTCAGTTCTACGAGCAGTACTTC
NA NA TRBJ2-1 TRBV2 CASSEMTGLEYNEQFF TGTGCCAGCAGTGAAATGACAGGCCTTGAATACAATGAGCAGTTCTTC
NA NA TRBJ2-7 TRBV7-8 CASSPWTDEQYF TGTGCCAGCAGCCCATGGACAGACGAGCAGTACTTC
NA once TRBJ2-3 TRBV5-1 CASSRQVSTDTQYF TGCGCCAGCAGCCGACAGGTCAGCACAGATACGCAGTATTTT
TRBD1 NA TRBJ2-7 TRBV2 CASRVTGDYYEQYF TGTGCCAGCAGGGTGACAGGGGATTACTACGAGCAGTACTTC
NA few TRBJ2-7 TRBV18 CASSPAGNYEQYF TGTGCCAGCTCACCAGCGGGAAACTACGAGCAGTACTTC
TRBD1 NA TRBJ2-5 TRBV2 CASRATGAQETQYF TGTGCCAGCAGAGCAACAGGGGCCCAAGAGACCCAGTACTTC
TRBD2 NA TRBJ2-1 TRBV4-1 CASSQDPLEREGRNEQFF TGCGCCAGCAGCCAAGACCCCCTTGAGCGGGAGGGCCGAAATGAGCAGTTCTTC
TRBD2 NA TRBJ2-2 TRBV28 CASSPTPRLAVNTGELFF TGTGCCAGCAGCCCGACCCCGCGACTAGCGGTCAACACCGGGGAGCTGTTTTTT
TRBD1 NA TRBJ2-1 TRBV11-2 CASSYRGGNEQFF TGTGCCAGCAGCTACAGGGGCGGCAATGAGCAGTTCTTC
NA NA TRBJ2-7 TRBV4-1 CASSQVPAGATYEQYF TGCGCCAGCAGCCAAGTCCCCGCAGGGGCCACCTACGAGCAGTACTTC
TRBD1 once TRBJ2-7 TRBV2 CASSVDSQGRSYEQYF TGTGCCAGCAGTGTCGATTCACAGGGGCGTTCCTACGAGCAGTACTTC
NA NA TRBJ2-5 TRBV7-9 CASSLEYQETQYF TGTGCCAGCAGCTTGGAGTATCAAGAGACCCAGTACTTC
TRBD1 NA TRBJ1-2 TRBV5-6 CASSPGTGNGYTF TGTGCCAGCAGTCCCGGGACAGGGAATGGCTACACCTTC
NA few TRBJ2-1 TRBV27 CASSLFSLAREQFF TGTGCCAGCAGTTTATTTTCCCTAGCCCGTGAGCAGTTCTTC
TRBD2 NA TRBJ2-1 TRBV7-2 CASSPHSGRRTNEQFF TGTGCCAGCAGCCCCCATAGCGGGAGGAGAACCAATGAGCAGTTCTTC
NA once TRBJ1-4 TRBV15 CATSRDTGQKLFF TGTGCCACCAGCAGAGATACAGGGCAAAAACTGTTTTTT
NA few TRBJ1-2 TRBV7-2 CASSLNGGNHTF TGTGCCAGCAGCTTAAACGGAGGGAATCACACCTTC
NA NA TRBJ1-1 TRBV27 CASSSPRRGNTEAFF TGTGCCAGCAGTTCCCCCAGAAGAGGGAACACTGAAGCTTTCTTT
NA NA TRBJ2-7 TRBV25-1 CASSELADYEQYF TGTGCCAGCAGTGAATTAGCCGACTACGAGCAGTACTTC
NA NA TRBJ2-7 TRBV18 CASSPSGGTYEQYF TGTGCCAGCTCACCGAGTGGGGGGACCTACGAGCAGTACTTC
TRBD2 NA TRBJ2-7 TRBV15 CATSMTGTSYEQYF TGTGCCACCAGCATGACCGGGACTAGCTACGAGCAGTACTTC
NA NA TRBJ2-7 TRBV27 CASSLTSFELTEQYF TGTGCCAGCAGTTTGACTAGTTTTGAGTTAACCGAGCAGTACTTC
NA NA TRBJ1-1 TRBV2 CASSPGDLGNTEAFF TGTGCCAGCAGTCCTGGGGACTTAGGGAACACTGAAGCTTTCTTT
NA NA TRBJ2-5 TRBV28 CASSSGVGAETQYF TGTGCCAGCAGTTCGGGCGTTGGGGCAGAGACCCAGTACTTC
NA NA TRBJ2-5 TRBV2 CASSEPSGLETQYF TGTGCCAGCAGTGAACCCAGCGGGCTAGAGACCCAGTACTTC
NA NA TRBJ2-1 TRBV25-1 CASGGLIGNNEQFF TGTGCCAGCGGAGGTCTGATCGGAAACAATGAGCAGTTCTTC
TRBD1 NA TRBJ1-2 TRBV5-1 CASSATGGEYGYTF TGCGCCAGCAGCGCGACAGGGGGCGAGTATGGCTACACCTTC
TRBD2 few TRBJ2-7 TRBV30 CAWSEGTSPVQYF TGTGCCTGGAGTGAAGGGACTAGCCCAGTGCAGTACTTC
TRBD1 NA TRBJ2-2 TRBV6-6 CASSMDRENTGELFF TGTGCCAGCAGTATGGACAGGGAAAACACCGGGGAGCTGTTTTTT
NA few TRBJ1-1 TRBV5-1 CASRLVQGGNTEAFF TGCGCCAGCAGGCTAGTACAGGGTGGGAACACTGAAGCTTTCTTT
TRBD1 NA TRBJ1-6 TRBV18 CASSPTRGQKGNSPLHF TGTGCCAGCTCACCGACACGGGGACAGAAGGGGAATTCACCCCTCCACTTT
NA few TRBJ1-5 TRBV5-1 CASSLDLGNQPQHF TGCGCCAGCAGCCTAGACCTGGGCAATCAGCCCCAGCATTTT
NA NA TRBJ2-4 TRBV19 CASSIHPQQIAKNIQYF TGTGCCAGTAGTATCCACCCTCAACAGATAGCCAAAAACATTCAGTACTTC
NA NA TRBJ1-2 TRBV6-5 CASSYAGVEYGYTF TGTGCCAGCAGTTATGCGGGGGTAGAGTATGGCTACACCTTC
NA few TRBJ1-4 TRBV25-1 CASRQSNEKLFF TGTGCCAGCAGGCAGTCTAATGAAAAACTGTTTTTT
NA NA TRBJ2-5 TRBV19 CASIIAVPQETQYF TGTGCCAGTATAATCGCAGTCCCACAAGAGACCCAGTACTTC
TRBD1 NA TRBJ1-5 TRBV19 CASTRTPRGQAVNQPQHF TGTGCCAGTACAAGGACTCCGCGGGGACAGGCTGTCAATCAGCCCCAGCATTTT
TRBD1 NA TRBJ2-6 TRBV7-3 CASSSGQVLSGANVLTF TGTGCCAGCAGCTCGGGACAGGTTCTCTCTGGGGCCAACGTCCTGACTTTC